These 27 T cell receptor beta chains were all obtained from the same sample, sequenced in a study of blood T cell repertoires in COVID-19. Profiling relied on immunoSEQ multiplex PCR, and the TCRdb table lists in-frame clones only, not all of them. The sample lists approximately 150,000 clones; 84% were seen once. The sequenced material came from peripheral blood. The source of these receptors is a woman older than 75 with COVID-19, enrolled during active disease.

The chain uses TRBV10-3 and TRBJ2-6; D remains unclear. The CDR3 has 16 amino acids. Germline values: CDR1 ENHRY, CDR2 SYGVKD. The V gene lost 2 bases and the J gene lost 0 bases, with 8 bases spanning the gap. The CDR3 sequence is CAISEGLLSGANVLTF. The CDR3 DNA is TGTGCCATCAGTGAGGGGCTTCTCTCTGGGGCCAACGTCCTGACTTTC.

There are a few counts of this clone. The chain links TRBV5-1 to TRBJ2-4, with 12 bases aligning to TRBD2. V dropped 4 bases and J dropped 10; count of bases not matched to a gene: 9. CDR3 length: 15 residues. CDR1 SGHRS and CDR2 YFSETQ come from the germline V gene. The CDR3 sequence is CASSPRTSGTIIQYF. CDR3 bases: TGCGCCAGCAGCCCAAGGACTAGCGGGACAATAATTCAGTACTTC.

V gene TRBV5-1 combines with J gene TRBJ2-3; tentative D call: TRBD2 (6 bases). The CDR3 runs 16 residues. Trimming took 0 bases from V and 0 from J, leaving 11 bases between them. Germline V gene data show CDR1 as SGHRS and CDR2 as YFSETQ. The DNA of the CDR3 is TGCGCCAGCAGCTTGGAGCCGGGGGATAGCACAGATACGCAGTATTTT. It specifies CASSLEPGDSTDTQYF.

V gene TRBV11-2 combines with J gene TRBJ2-7; 8 positions agree with TRBD2. This CDR3 has 18 amino acids. The J segment lost 6 bases and the V segment lost 2 bases, leaving 18 bases of the junction unmatched. CDR1 and CDR2 (germline): SGHAT, FQNNGV. The CDR3 DNA reads as TGTGCCAGCAGCTTAACCCTCCCCGGGGGGGGTATCACTTTCGAGCAGTACTTC. Translating gives CASSLTLPGGGITFEQYF.

J is TRBJ2-3 and V is TRBV6-6; the D gene is possibly TRBD2 (6 bases). V was pared by 6 bases and J by 7 bases, with 14 bases between. The CDR3 extends over 13 amino acids. CDR1 and CDR2 from the germline V gene are MNHNY and SVGAGI (reference sequence). As DNA, the CDR3 is TGTGCCAGCAGCGGAGGGGAGGTTAATACGCAGTATTTT. Protein sequence: CASSGGEVNTQYF.

This clone was observed a single time. The chain links TRBV5-1 to TRBJ2-7, with 9 bases matching TRBD1. Trimming at V came to 4 bases and at J to 4 bases, leaving 6 bases not matched to a gene. The CDR3 is 14 amino acids. Per the germline V gene, CDR1 is SGHRS and CDR2 is YFSETQ. The CDR3 protein is CASSAGQGLYEQYF. CDR3 DNA sequence: TGCGCCAGCAGCGCCGGACAGGGGCTATACGAGCAGTACTTC.

The chain uses TRBV18 and TRBJ1-4; D ambiguous. Germline lookup yields CDR1 KGHSH and CDR2 LQKENI. The ends were cut back, 0 bases at V and 2 bases at J, with 13 bases in the middle. The CDR3 length is 17 residues. Written as DNA, the CDR3 is TGTGCCAGCTCACCACCGCCCCTTCAGGCGACTAATGAAAAACTGTTTTTT. Amino acids: CASSPPPLQATNEKLFF.

The V and J genes are TRBV9 and TRBJ1-6; no clear D gene. V was trimmed by 3 bases and J by 8 bases, leaving 9 bases between them. The CDR3 is 13 residues long. The germline gives CDR1 SGDLS, CDR2 YYNGEE. DNA of the CDR3: TGTGCCAGCAGCGCGTACATGGATTCACCCCTCCACTTT. The encoded protein is CASSAYMDSPLHF.

The chain recombines TRBV19 with TRBJ1-5; D unclear. Per germline, CDR1 LNHDA and CDR2 SQIVND (reference sequence). This CDR3 comprises 17 residues. Trimming removed 4 bases from V and 2 bases from J, with 18 bases in between. CDR3 sequence (DNA): TGTGCCAGTAGTAATTGGAGGGAACTGCTCGGCAATCAGCCCCAGCATTTT. Protein sequence: CASSNWRELLGNQPQHF.

The rearrangement links TRBV28 to TRBJ1-2, with TRBD1 matching over 7 bases. The CDR3 is made up of 13 amino acids. Unmatched junction bases numbered 5, after V lost 6 bases and J lost 4 bases. From germline, CDR1 is MDHEN and CDR2 SYDVKM. The CDR3 protein is CASSLGQIYGYTF. The CDR3 coding sequence is TGTGCCAGCAGCCTGGGACAGATCTATGGCTACACCTTC.

The chain uses TRBV29-1 and TRBJ1-4; 11 bases line up with TRBD1. Germline CDR1 SQVTM, CDR2 ANQGSEA. Unmatched junction bases numbered 9, after V lost 1 base and J lost 8 bases. The CDR3 runs 16 residues. The CDR3 nucleotides are TGCAGCGTTGAAGGGCCCGGACAGGGGGCGATCGAAAAACTGTTTTTT. It is translated as CSVEGPGQGAIEKLFF.

This rearrangement joins TRBV3-1 (or the pseudogene TRBV3-2) to TRBJ1-2; 10 bases fit TRBD1. In germline, CDR1 is LGHDT, CDR2 YNNKEL (reference sequence). V lost 6 bases to trimming and J lost 4 bases; unmatched junction nucleotides: 2. CDR3 length: 13 residues. CDR3 protein: CASSRDRGYGYTF. For the CDR3, the DNA is TGTGCCAGCAGTCGGGACAGGGGCTATGGCTACACCTTC.

This clone was counted a few times. This chain links TRBV6-5 with TRBJ1-6; TRBD1 agrees at 9 bases. In germline, CDR1 is MNHEY, CDR2 SVGAGI. This CDR3 is 16 amino acids long. V was clipped by 0 bases and J by 13 bases; unmatched bases: 10. In DNA form, the CDR3 reads TGTGCCAGCAGTTACTCGGGACGGACAGGGGCGAGGCCCCTCCACTTT. Protein product: CASSYSGRTGARPLHF.

This chain joins TRBV28 and TRBJ1-4; TRBD1 matches 7 bases. J gave up 3 bases and V 6 bases, and 10 bases lay outside the gene matches. Germline CDR1 and CDR2: MDHEN and SYDVKM. This CDR3 is 16 amino acids long. The CDR3, as DNA: TGTGCCAGCAGGCCAACTGTCGGGACAGCTAATGAAAAACTGTTTTTT. Protein product: CASRPTVGTANEKLFF.

The chain joins TRBV20-1 to TRBJ2-1; 12 bases map to TRBD2. The CDR3 totals 15 residues. Germline lookup yields CDR1 DFQATT and CDR2 SNEGSKA (reference sequence). The ends lost 3 bases at V and 8 bases at J; junction bases unmatched: 8. The CDR3 protein is CSASIRLAGVDEQFF. The CDR3 DNA sequence: TGCAGTGCTAGTATTAGACTAGCGGGAGTGGATGAGCAGTTCTTC.

The rearrangement links TRBV6-1 to TRBJ2-7; D may be TRBD1 (6 bases). V lost 3 bases and J 0 bases, leaving 15 bases between the germline ends. The CDR3 is made up of 16 amino acids. Germline V gives CDR1 MNHNS, CDR2 SASEGT. Written as DNA, the CDR3 is TGTGCCAGCAGTGATACAAATGACAGGCCCTCCTACGAGCAGTACTTC. This sequence encodes CASSDTNDRPSYEQYF.

The chain recombines TRBV9 with TRBJ1-2; D not certain. The CDR3 has 15 amino acids. Germline CDR1 SGDLS, CDR2 YYNGEE. Trimming pared 0 bases from V and 0 bases from J, leaving 9 bases between. CDR3 bases: TGTGCCAGCAGCGTAGTAGTTCAAGCTAACTATGGCTACACCTTC. Amino acids: CASSVVVQANYGYTF.

The V gene is TRBV15, the J gene TRBJ2-1; possibly TRBD1 for D (5 bases). The CDR3 has 16 amino acids. Germline V lookup: CDR1 LNHNV, CDR2 YYDKDF (reference sequence). V shed 1 base and J shed 4 bases, with 14 bases lying between them. The CDR3 DNA follows: TGTGCCACCAGCAGAGTGGGCAGTGGGGCATACAATGAGCAGTTCTTC. It codes for CATSRVGSGAYNEQFF.

This chain joins TRBV7-9 and TRBJ2-2, with TRBD2 matching 10 bases. The CDR3 is 17 residues long. CDR1 SEHNR and CDR2 FQNEAQ come from the germline V gene (reference sequence). Trimming took 2 bases from V and 0 from J; bases not matched to a gene: 3. The CDR3 here is CASSLSAGGPNTGELFF. DNA of the CDR3: TGTGCCAGCAGCTTATCAGCGGGAGGGCCGAACACCGGGGAGCTGTTTTTT.

This chain connects TRBV10-3 to TRBJ1-1; D ambiguous. Germline V gene sequence: CDR1 ENHRY, CDR2 SYGVKD. With 6 bases removed from V and 1 base from J, the gap between germline ends came to 6 bases. The CDR3 sequence is 12 residues long. The CDR3 DNA reads TGTGCCATCAGCCGACAGAACACTGAAGCTTTCTTT. Translation: CAISRQNTEAFF.

The V call is TRBV7-7, the J call TRBJ2-1; 10 bases are a match to TRBD2. The CDR3 has 15 residues. V dropped 2 bases and J dropped 4; count of bases not matched to a gene: 2. Germline CDR1 and CDR2: SSHAT and FNYEAQ (reference sequence). This CDR3 is CASSLLAGVYNEQFF. The CDR3 region has the DNA TGTGCCAGCAGCTTACTAGCGGGAGTTTACAATGAGCAGTTCTTC.

The CDR3 DNA reads as TGTGCCAGTAGTATATCGTCGGGAGTATCGCAAGAGACCCAGTACTTC. This encodes CASSISSGVSQETQYF. The J gene is TRBJ2-5, the V gene TRBV19, with a possible D match to TRBD2 (6 bases). The germline V gene encodes CDR1 LNHDA and CDR2 SQIVND (reference sequence). This CDR3 is 16 amino acids long. V dropped 2 bases and J dropped 2 bases, with 15 bases sitting between them.

Details on this clone: This same CDR3 is encoded by further DNA sequences in the sample. This chain connects TRBV19 to TRBJ1-1; 8 positions agree with TRBD1. CDR1 is LNHDA, CDR2 SQIVND, per germline (reference sequence). This CDR3 is built from 15 residues. Germline trimming cut 4 bases from V and 0 bases from J; bases unmatched to any gene: 4. The CDR3 nucleotides read TGTGCCAGTAGTACACGACAGGGGTTGAACACTGAAGCTTTCTTT. Amino acid sequence: CASSTRQGLNTEAFF.

This clone has just a few counts. The chain links TRBV7-2 to TRBJ2-1; 10 nucleotides align to TRBD2. V dropped 2 bases and J dropped 4; count of bases not matched to a gene: 8. The CDR3 sequence is 17 residues long. Germline CDR1 SGHTA, CDR2 FQGNSA. Written as DNA, the CDR3 is TGTGCCAGCAGCTTAAACCCAGTAGCGGGGGGATACAATGAGCAGTTCTTC. Translation: CASSLNPVAGGYNEQFF.

Remarks on this clone: This same CDR3 is encoded by further DNA sequences in the sample. The chain has TRBV18 and TRBJ2-5; a possible D gene is TRBD1 (6 bases). V was shortened by 0 bases and J by 4 bases, with 6 bases between the two germline ends. The germline V gene encodes CDR1 KGHSH and CDR2 LQKENI. The CDR3 runs 13 residues. This chain's CDR3 is CASSPPGGETQYF. In DNA, the CDR3 is TGTGCCAGCTCACCACCAGGGGGAGAGACCCAGTACTTC.

The chain uses TRBV10-3 and TRBJ2-2; D is possibly TRBD2 (6 bases). The CDR3 is made up of 14 amino acids. With 11 bases removed from V and 4 bases from J, the gap between germline ends came to 17 bases. CDR1 and CDR2 (germline): ENHRY, SYGVKD. CDR3 in amino acids: CAATSGGSTGELFF. In DNA form, the CDR3 reads TGTGCCGCCACCTCCGGGGGAAGCACCGGGGAGCTGTTTTTT.

This clone was detected a few times. V and J are TRBV7-9 and TRBJ1-5; a possible D gene is TRBD1 (5 bases). Trimming cost V 5 bases and J 7 bases, with 15 bases left between them. The germline CDR1 and CDR2 sequences are SEHNR and FQNEAQ (reference sequence). This CDR3 has 14 residues. Written as DNA, the CDR3 is TGTGCCAGCAGCACCATATCGGGGGGACAGCCCCAGCATTTT. Amino acid sequence: CASSTISGGQPQHF.